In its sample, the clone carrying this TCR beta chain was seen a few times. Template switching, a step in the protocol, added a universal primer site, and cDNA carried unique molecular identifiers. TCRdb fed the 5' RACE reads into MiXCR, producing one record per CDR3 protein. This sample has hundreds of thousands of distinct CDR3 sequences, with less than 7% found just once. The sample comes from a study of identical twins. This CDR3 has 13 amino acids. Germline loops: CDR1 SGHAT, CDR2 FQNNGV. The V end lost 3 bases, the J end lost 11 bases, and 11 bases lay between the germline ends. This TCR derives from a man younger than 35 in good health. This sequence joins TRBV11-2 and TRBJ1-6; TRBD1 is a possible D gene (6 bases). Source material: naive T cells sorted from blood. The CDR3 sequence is CASSLIGGTPLHF. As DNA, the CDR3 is TGTGCCAGCAGCTTGATTGGGGGCACACCCCTCCACTTT.